Presented here are 18 T cell receptor beta chains from one specimen sequenced in a study of blood T cell repertoires in COVID-19. Assay: immunoSEQ multiplex PCR; the TCRdb copy retains only in-frame clones and omits some. The sample yields about 130,000 clones, roughly 77% seen once. Sequencing was done on a sample of peripheral blood. These receptors all stem from a woman between 65 and 79 years old with COVID-19, enrolled during active disease.

The V gene is TRBV19, the J gene TRBJ1-5, with TRBD1 matching 7 bases. The CDR3 is 14 residues long. Germline V gives CDR1 LNHDA, CDR2 SQIVND (reference sequence). The V and J ends lost 7 bases and 7 bases, in that order; junction bases with no gene match: 10. For the CDR3, the DNA is TGTGCCAGTATCAACCAGGGGGGCGGCCAGCCCCAGCATTTT. Protein: CASINQGGGQPQHF.

The chain couples TRBV12-3 or TRBV12-4 to TRBJ1-5, with no clear D. V lost 5 bases to trimming and J lost 7 bases, with 12 bases between them. The CDR3 sequence is 13 residues long. The CDR3: CASSPPWAQPQHF. As DNA, the CDR3 is TGTGCCAGCAGTCCCCCATGGGCCCAGCCCCAGCATTTT.

As regards this clone: This is likely a read error, given that the CDR3 carries no conserved phenylalanine or tryptophan at its end. The DNA is left out, because the CDR3 cannot be placed on it with certainty; the CDR3 is given as TCRdb lists it. This chain's CDR3 is CASSLRHAPYLISL. This chain joins TRBV5-4 and TRBJ1-1; whether TRBD1, the table's D call, matches the DNA was not checked. The germline gives CDR1 SGHNT, CDR2 YYREEE (reference sequence). Ends included, the CDR3 has 14 residues.

The genes are TRBV7-6 and TRBJ2-2; D perhaps matches TRBD1 (5 bases). Per the germline V gene, CDR1 is SGHVS and CDR2 is FNYEAQ. The V and J ends lost 4 bases and 10 bases respectively, with 10 bases between them. The CDR3 is made up of 12 amino acids. As DNA, the CDR3 is TGTGCCAGCAGCTCCGTCAGGGCGGAGCTGTTTTTT. It encodes CASSSVRAELFF.

In DNA, the CDR3 is TGTGCCAGCAGGGCCCCGACAGGGAGGAGGGATGAAAAACTGTTTTTT. It yields the protein CASRAPTGRRDEKLFF. The chain is built from TRBV2 and TRBJ1-4; 7 bases are shared with TRBD1. The V segment lost 6 bases and the J segment 6 bases; nucleotides outside the gene matches: 13. The CDR3 is 16 residues long. Germline V gene sequence: CDR1 SNHLY, CDR2 FYNNEI. Combining the CDR3 with reference TRBV2 and TRBJ1-4 gives the whole variable domain EPEVTQTPSHQVTQMGQEVILRCVPISNHLYFYWYRQILGQKVEFLVSFYNNEISEKSEIFDDQFSVERPDGSNFTLKIRSTKLEDSAMYFCASRAPTGRRDEKLFFGSGTQLSVL.

CDR3 amino acids: CAGRTGANVLTF. The DNA of the CDR3 is TGTGCCGGCCGAACCGGGGCCAACGTCCTGACTTTC. The V call is TRBV12-3 or TRBV12-4, the J call TRBJ2-6; D is undetermined. The CDR3 spans 12 residues. V was pared by 11 bases and J by 4 bases, with 9 bases between.

The genes are TRBV2 and TRBJ2-3, with 8 bases matching TRBD2. V shed 4 bases and J 2 bases; nucleotides not matched to a gene: 2. Germline-derived CDR1 and CDR2 are SNHLY and FYNNEI. CDR3 length equals 14 residues. The chain's CDR3 is CASSVSGITDTQYF. The CDR3 coding sequence is TGTGCCAGCAGTGTTAGCGGGATCACAGATACGCAGTATTTT.

This sequence joins TRBV3-1 (or the pseudogene TRBV3-2) and TRBJ2-2; D unclear. The CDR3 has 17 residues. Germline lookup yields CDR1 LGHDT and CDR2 YNNKEL (reference sequence). V dropped 4 bases and J dropped 4 bases, with 19 bases sitting between them. This CDR3 reads CASSPFGAHRFTGELFF. CDR3 DNA: TGTGCCAGCAGCCCTTTCGGTGCCCATCGATTCACCGGGGAGCTGTTTTTT.

This chain links TRBV19 with TRBJ2-1; D unresolved. The CDR3 extends over 15 amino acids. Germline assignment: CDR1 LNHDA and CDR2 SQIVND (reference sequence). The V and J ends lost 7 bases and 0 bases respectively, with 13 bases between them. DNA for the CDR3: TGTGCCAGTACCCCCGTTCCGAGCTCCTACAATGAGCAGTTCTTC. The encoded protein is CASTPVPSSYNEQFF. Using reference TRBV19 and TRBJ2-1 for the parts outside the CDR3, the full variable domain is DGGITQSPKYLFRKEGQNVTLSCEQNLNHDAMYWYRQDPGQGLRLIYYSQIVNDFQKGDIAEGYSVSREKKESFPLTVTSAQKNPTAFYLCASTPVPSSYNEQFFGPGTRLTVL.

The chain is built from TRBV18 and TRBJ2-2; D is possibly TRBD2 (6 bases). Trimming cost V 6 bases and J 7 bases, with 21 bases left between them. The CDR3 runs to 16 residues. Germline lookup yields CDR1 KGHSH and CDR2 LQKENI. CDR3 sequence (DNA): TGTGCCAGCTCTTTGGGTCGAGGCCTGCGGGACGGGGAGCTGTTTTTT. Its protein is CASSLGRGLRDGELFF.

The gene calls are TRBV7-6 and TRBJ2-1; perhaps TRBD2 as D (5 bases). Trimming removed 4 bases from V and 9 bases from J, with 13 bases in between. Looked up from germline, CDR1 is SGHVS and CDR2 is FNYEAQ. The CDR3 sequence is 13 residues long. The CDR3, as DNA: TGTGCCAGCAGCTCTGAGGGATGGGGTGAGCAGTTCTTC. Translating it yields CASSSEGWGEQFF.

By share, this clone counts as medium-sized. V gene TRBV29-1 combines with J gene TRBJ2-7; maybe TRBD1 (6 bases). CDR1 SQVTM and CDR2 ANQGSEA come from the germline V gene. Between the trimmed V and J ends, which lost 6 bases and 2 bases, there was a span of 11 bases. The CDR3 runs to 12 residues. The chain's CDR3 is CSVKGETYEQYF. The CDR3 DNA sequence: TGCAGCGTAAAGGGGGAAACCTACGAGCAGTACTTC.

This clone was recorded a few times. This chain connects TRBV3-1 (or the pseudogene TRBV3-2) to TRBJ1-2, with 9 positions matching TRBD1. V shed 4 bases, J shed 5 bases, and the junction held 20 bases outside the gene matches. This CDR3 spans 19 amino acids. The germline V gene encodes CDR1 LGHDT and CDR2 YNNKEL (reference sequence). Here the CDR3 reads CASSPPFVTGGGPGYGYTF. The CDR3 nucleotides read TGTGCCAGCAGCCCGCCCTTCGTCACAGGGGGCGGACCGGGATATGGCTACACCTTC.

The V gene is TRBV15, the J gene TRBJ2-1; 9 nucleotides align to TRBD1. With 7 bases clipped from V and 6 bases from J, the junction kept 10 bases outside the gene matches. The CDR3 loop spans 15 amino acids. Germline CDR1 and CDR2: LNHNV and YYDKDF (reference sequence). The CDR3 loop reads CATIQDRGEVNEQFF. CDR3 in DNA: TGTGCCACCATCCAGGACAGGGGTGAAGTCAATGAGCAGTTCTTC.

The rearrangement links TRBV6-6 to TRBJ1-5; maybe TRBD1 (6 bases). The CDR3 has 14 amino acids. Trimming removed 3 bases at V and 4 bases at J, with 10 bases between. Germline assignment: CDR1 MNHNY and CDR2 SVGAGI (reference sequence). CDR3 DNA sequence: TGTGCCAGCAGTTATGGGGACACAAATCAGCCCCAGCATTTT. Residues: CASSYGDTNQPQHF.

V usage is TRBV7-9 and J usage is TRBJ2-3; D remains unclear. The V and J ends lost 3 bases and 6 bases respectively, with 19 bases between them. The germline V gene encodes CDR1 SEHNR and CDR2 FQNEAQ (reference sequence). This CDR3 region has 16 residues. The CDR3 loop is CASSLPGSNPPDTQYF. The CDR3 nucleotides are TGTGCCAGCAGCTTGCCCGGGTCTAACCCCCCGGATACGCAGTATTTT.

The V gene is TRBV18, the J gene TRBJ2-7; 7 bases are a match to TRBD2. Germline V CDR1 and CDR2: KGHSH, LQKENI. The CDR3 consists of 16 residues. J was trimmed by 4 bases and V by 1 base; bases with no gene match: 10. The DNA for the CDR3 is TGTGCCAGCTCACCACGCGGGGGTCTGACCCGTTACGAGCAGTACTTC. Residues: CASSPRGGLTRYEQYF.

The J gene is TRBJ1-4, the V gene TRBV7-9; 10 bases agree with TRBD1. V dropped 2 bases and J dropped 6; count of bases not matched to a gene: 6. In germline, CDR1 is SEHNR, CDR2 FQNEAQ (reference sequence). The CDR3 is 16 amino acids. As DNA, the CDR3 is TGTGCCAGCAGCTTACCCACCGGGACAGGGGATGAAAAACTGTTTTTT. Its translation: CASSLPTGTGDEKLFF.